A selection of T cell receptor beta chains follows, all from one sample in a study of blood T cell repertoires in COVID-19. The method was immunoSEQ multiplex PCR; TCRdb's version includes in-frame clones alone and lacks a portion of them. The data hold 150,000 or so clones, with 88% observed a single time. The sample consisted of peripheral blood. The origin of the receptors is a man aged 45-60 years with acute or convalescent COVID-19. Both conserved end residues are part of each CDR3. D genes are given only for firm matches. The size field is filled for only some rows; it gives once, few, many or a size class.

j_call v_call clone_size d_call cdr3_length cdr3_nt cdr3_aa
TRBJ1-2 TRBV3-1/TRBV3-2 NA NA 14 TGTGCCAGCAGCCTCCGCGGGGAATCGGATGGCTACACCTTC CASSLRGESDGYTF
TRBJ2-1 TRBV28 NA NA 12 TGTGCCAGCAGTTTAGCGTACAATGAGCAGTTCTTC CASSLAYNEQFF
TRBJ1-2 TRBV3-1/TRBV3-2 NA NA 16 TGTGCCAGCAGCGGAGGAACCCTGAAGTTTAACTATGGCTACACCTTC CASSGGTLKFNYGYTF
TRBJ1-3 TRBV7-9 NA NA 17 TGTGCCAGCAGCCACAACGCTGGGGCAGGGCTTTCGGGCACCATATATTTT CASSHNAGAGLSGTIYF
TRBJ2-2 TRBV28 NA NA 14 TGTGCCAGCGAGGGGGAGAGGAGGACCGGGGAGCTGTTTTTT CASEGERRTGELFF
TRBJ2-3 TRBV4-2 NA TRBD2 16 TGTGCCAGCAGCCAAGGGACTAGCGGGACCACAGATACGCAGTATTTT CASSQGTSGTTDTQYF
TRBJ2-3 TRBV27 few NA 17 TGTGCCAGCAGTCGCTGGGCCGGGGGAACAAAAACAGATACGCAGTATTTT CASSRWAGGTKTDTQYF
TRBJ2-1 TRBV19 NA TRBD2 13 TGTGCCAGTAGTATAATCGGGGAGGGGGAGCAGTTCTTC CASSIIGEGEQFF
TRBJ2-7 TRBV7-9 NA NA 12 TGTGCCAGCGGAGGGGTTTTGGGCGAGCAGTACTTC CASGGVLGEQYF
TRBJ1-2 TRBV6-6 NA NA 13 TGTGCCAGCAGAATGGGGGGTGAGCGTGGCTACACCTTC CASRMGGERGYTF
TRBJ2-2 TRBV28 once TRBD2 16 TGTGCCAGCAGTTTACGAAGCGGGGTCTACACCGGGGAGCTGTTTTTT CASSLRSGVYTGELFF
TRBJ1-4 TRBV2 NA NA 15 TGTGCCAGCAAGCTCATCCAGGGAGGTAATGAAAAACTGTTTTTT CASKLIQGGNEKLFF
TRBJ1-1 TRBV3-1/TRBV3-2 NA TRBD1 17 TGTGCCAGCAGCCGCGGTTCGGGACAGGCTAGGAAGCCTGAAGCTTTCTTT CASSRGSGQARKPEAFF
TRBJ1-1 TRBV7-9 NA NA 14 TGTGCCAGCAGCGTCTACAGGGTGGAGACTGAAGCTTTCTTT CASSVYRVETEAFF
TRBJ2-3 TRBV9 NA TRBD2 17 TGTGCCACAGCCCCCGGAAAGAGCGGGAGGGGGTTAGATACGCAGTATTTT CATAPGKSGRGLDTQYF
TRBJ1-1 TRBV3-1/TRBV3-2 once TRBD1 14 TGTGCCAGCAATAGACAGGGACCTAACACTGAAGCTTTCTTT CASNRQGPNTEAFF
TRBJ1-5 TRBV19 NA NA 13 TGTGCCAGTAGTATAGATTACACGTTCCCCCAGCATTTT CASSIDYTFPQHF
TRBJ2-1 TRBV28 few NA 12 TGTGCCAGCAGTTTCTTTCGCAATGAGCAGTTCTTC CASSFFRNEQFF
TRBJ1-2 TRBV4-2 NA NA 13 TGTGCCAGCAGCCAACCCGGAGGGTATGGCTACACCTTC CASSQPGGYGYTF
TRBJ2-3 TRBV5-6 NA NA 15 TGTGCCAGCAGCCCCGAGATCGGCTTACAGGATACGCAGTATTTT CASSPEIGLQDTQYF
TRBJ1-1 TRBV10-1 NA NA 12 TGCGCCAGCAGTGAGTCGATCGGGTGGGCTTTCTTT CASSESIGWAFF
TRBJ1-2 TRBV24-1 NA TRBD1 16 TGTGCCACCAGTGATACTCGGACAGGGGTTGTCTATGGCTACACCTTC CATSDTRTGVVYGYTF
TRBJ1-6 TRBV5-4 NA TRBD1 16 TGTGCCAGCAGCTTACAGGGGGCAGGTTTTAATTCACCCCTCCACTTT CASSLQGAGFNSPLHF
TRBJ2-3 TRBV28 NA NA 14 TGTGCCAGCAGTTTTCTTCGGGGCACAGATACGCAGTATTTT CASSFLRGTDTQYF
TRBJ2-3 TRBV7-9 NA TRBD2 13 TGTGCCAGCAGCTTGGCTGCGGGGGACTATCAGTATTTT CASSLAAGDYQYF
TRBJ1-2 TRBV9 NA NA 16 TGTGCCAGCAGCTCCGGGGGGGCAGGGTCACTAGGCGGCTACACCTTC CASSSGGAGSLGGYTF
TRBJ1-6 TRBV28 NA TRBD1 15 TGTGCCAGCAGTACCCGGGACAGGGGCAATTCACCCCTCCACTTT CASSTRDRGNSPLHF
TRBJ1-1 TRBV6-5 few NA 13 TGTGCCAGCAGTTACCCGGGGGGCTTGGGAGCTTTCTTT CASSYPGGLGAFF
TRBJ1-5 TRBV19 NA TRBD1 14 TGTGCCAGTAGTATAGTGGGACAGAGTCAGCCCCAGCATTTT CASSIVGQSQPQHF
TRBJ1-2 TRBV29-1 few NA 11 TGCAGCGTTATCAGTACCTATGGCTACACCTTC CSVISTYGYTF
TRBJ1-3 TRBV7-9 NA TRBD1 13 TGTGCCAGCAGCCCAGGGACAGTTGGCACCATATATTTT CASSPGTVGTIYF
TRBJ1-2 TRBV24-1 NA TRBD1 14 TGTGCCACCAGTGATTTGGATAGGGGGCATGGCTACACCTTC CATSDLDRGHGYTF
TRBJ2-3 TRBV9 NA TRBD2 16 TGTGCCAGCAGCGTAGGGAGCGGGGGGCCCCCCGGGACGCAGTATTTT CASSVGSGGPPGTQYF
TRBJ2-3 TRBV27 NA TRBD1 14 TGTGCCAGCAGTAACAGGGGGAGCACAGATACGCAGTATTTT CASSNRGSTDTQYF
TRBJ2-1 TRBV3-1/TRBV3-2 NA NA 15 TGTGCCAGCAGCGTCGGCAGGCCTCCCTACAATGAGCAGTTCTTC CASSVGRPPYNEQFF
TRBJ2-1 TRBV19 NA TRBD2 16 TGTGCCAGTAGTATACCCTCAGCGGGAACAACCAATGAGCAGTTCTTC CASSIPSAGTTNEQFF